This T cell receptor beta chain was observed in a study of shared clonotypes between healthy human individuals. The overall study: CD4 naive and memory got three plates each, CD8 naive two, CD8 memory one.

Measured with immunoSEQ multiplex PCR; TCRdb has only the in-frame clones, and not every one. The sample holds some 300,000 clones, 73% seen once. This CDR3 has 14 residues. General study points: Researchers found naive subsets generally carried larger estimated richness than memory subsets. The generation probabilities recorded for non-shared clonotypes fell below those of clonotypes shared by all four donors.

Comment on this clone: Its antigen is unknown.

The source material was memory CD4+ T cells sorted from blood. The subset was: CD45RA-negative fraction. The TCR originated in a man aged 25 to 40 in good health. The chain joins TRBV21-1 to TRBJ1-5. TRBV21-1 is deemed a pseudogene. CDR3 in amino acids: CASSKGRATLAQHF. As DNA, the CDR3 is TGTGCCAGCAGCAAAGGTAGGGCAACCCTCGCCCAGCATTTT.